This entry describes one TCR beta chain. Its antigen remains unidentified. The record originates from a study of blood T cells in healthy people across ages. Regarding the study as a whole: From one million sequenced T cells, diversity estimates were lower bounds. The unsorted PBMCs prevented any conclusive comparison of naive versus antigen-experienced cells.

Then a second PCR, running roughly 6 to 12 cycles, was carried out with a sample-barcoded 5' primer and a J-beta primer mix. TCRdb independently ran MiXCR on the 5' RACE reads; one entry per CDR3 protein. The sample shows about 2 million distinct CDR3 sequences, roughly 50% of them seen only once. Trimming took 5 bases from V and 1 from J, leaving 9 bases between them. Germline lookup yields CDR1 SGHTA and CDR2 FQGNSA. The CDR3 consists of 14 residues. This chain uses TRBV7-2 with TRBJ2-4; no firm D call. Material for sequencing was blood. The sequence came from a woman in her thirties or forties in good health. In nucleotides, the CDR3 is TGTGCCAGCAGCCAACCGAGGGCCAAAAACATTCAGTACTTC. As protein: CASSQPRAKNIQYF.